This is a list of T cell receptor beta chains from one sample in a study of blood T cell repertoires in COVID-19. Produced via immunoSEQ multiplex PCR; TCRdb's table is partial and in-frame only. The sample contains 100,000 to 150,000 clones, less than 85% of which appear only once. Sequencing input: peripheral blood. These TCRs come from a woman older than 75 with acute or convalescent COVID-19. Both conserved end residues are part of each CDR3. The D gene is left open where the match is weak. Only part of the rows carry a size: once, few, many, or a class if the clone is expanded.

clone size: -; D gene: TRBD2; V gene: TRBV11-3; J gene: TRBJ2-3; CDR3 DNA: TGTGCCAGCAGCTCGGGACTAGCGGGAGGCACAGATACGCAGTATTTT; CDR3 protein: CASSSGLAGGTDTQYF
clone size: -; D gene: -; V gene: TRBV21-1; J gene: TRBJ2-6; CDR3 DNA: TGTGCCAGCAGCAAAGGGGTCAGGGCGCCCTCTGGGGCCAACGTCCTGACTTTC; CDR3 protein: CASSKGVRAPSGANVLTF
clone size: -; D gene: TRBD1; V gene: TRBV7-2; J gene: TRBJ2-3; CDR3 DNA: TGTGCCAGCAGCTTAGGGGGACAGGGTGGCGCAGATACGCAGTATTTT; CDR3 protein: CASSLGGQGGADTQYF
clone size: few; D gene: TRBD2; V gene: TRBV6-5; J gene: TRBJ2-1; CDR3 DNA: TGTGCCAGCAGTTCCGCCAGCGGGACCTACAATGAGCAGTTCTTC; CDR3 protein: CASSSASGTYNEQFF
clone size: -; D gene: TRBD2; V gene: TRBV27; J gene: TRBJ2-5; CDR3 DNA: TGTGCCAGCAGTTTATCCCCTAGCGGTCCTCAAGAGACCCAGTACTTC; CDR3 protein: CASSLSPSGPQETQYF
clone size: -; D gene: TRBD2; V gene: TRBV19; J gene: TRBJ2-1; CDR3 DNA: TGTGCCAGTAGTCCTCGGGGTAGCGGGAGGTCCTACAATGAGCAGTTCTTC; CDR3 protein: CASSPRGSGRSYNEQFF
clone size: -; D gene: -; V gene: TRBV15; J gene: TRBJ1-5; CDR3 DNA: TGTGCCACCAGCAGAGATCCAGGGAGGCCACAGCATTTT; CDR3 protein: CATSRDPGRPQHF
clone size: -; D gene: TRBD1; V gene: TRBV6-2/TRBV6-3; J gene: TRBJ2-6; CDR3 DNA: TGTGCCAGCAGTCCGCCCGACAGGGGATGGGATGCCGGGGCCAACGTCCTGACTTTC; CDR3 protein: CASSPPDRGWDAGANVLTF
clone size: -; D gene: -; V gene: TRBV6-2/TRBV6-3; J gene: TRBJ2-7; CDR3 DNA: TGTGCCAGCAGTTATGAACGGAGTTTTCCTTTGTACTTC; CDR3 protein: CASSYERSFPLYF
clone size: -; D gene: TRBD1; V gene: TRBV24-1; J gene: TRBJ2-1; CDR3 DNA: TGTGCCACCAGTGACCCGGACAGGTCAGGTGAGCAGTTCTTC; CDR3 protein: CATSDPDRSGEQFF
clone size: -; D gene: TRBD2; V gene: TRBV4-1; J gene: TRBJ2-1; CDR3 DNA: TGCGCCAGCAGTCACGGGGGGGCCGGTATAAATGAGCAGTTCTTC; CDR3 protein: CASSHGGAGINEQFF
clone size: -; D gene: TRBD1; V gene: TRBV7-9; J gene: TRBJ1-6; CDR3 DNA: TGTGCCAGCAGCTGGAGGACAGGGGACCCCTATAATTCACCCCTCCACTTT; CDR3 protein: CASSWRTGDPYNSPLHF
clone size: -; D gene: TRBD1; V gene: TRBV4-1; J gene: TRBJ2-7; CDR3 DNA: TGCGCCAGCAGCCAGGAACGGACAGGTTGGGACGAGCAGTACTTC; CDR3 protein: CASSQERTGWDEQYF
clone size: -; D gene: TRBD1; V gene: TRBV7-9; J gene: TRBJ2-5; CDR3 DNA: TGTGCCAGCAGCTTAGCGCTGGACAGGTTAGAGACCCAGTACTTC; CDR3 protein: CASSLALDRLETQYF
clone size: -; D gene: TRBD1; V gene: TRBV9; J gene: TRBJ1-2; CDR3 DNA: TGTGCCAGCAGCGGGACAGGGAACTATGGCTACACCTTC; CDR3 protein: CASSGTGNYGYTF
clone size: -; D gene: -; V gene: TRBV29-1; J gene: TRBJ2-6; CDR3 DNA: TGCAGCGTTGAAGATGCAGCGGTTCTCTCTGGGGCCAACGTCCTGACTTTC; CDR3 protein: CSVEDAAVLSGANVLTF
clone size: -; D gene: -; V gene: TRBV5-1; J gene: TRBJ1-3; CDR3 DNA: TGCGCCAGCAGCTTTGATGGTACCAGCTCTGGAAACACCATATATTTT; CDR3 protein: CASSFDGTSSGNTIYF
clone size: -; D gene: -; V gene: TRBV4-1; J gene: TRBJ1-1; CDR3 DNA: TGCGCCAGCAGCCAAGAAGGGAGCACTGAAGCTTTCTTT; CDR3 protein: CASSQEGSTEAFF
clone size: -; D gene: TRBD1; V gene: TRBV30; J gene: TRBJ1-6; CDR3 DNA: TGTGCCTGGAGTGCGACTGCTCAGGGGGATTCACCCCTCCACTTT; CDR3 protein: CAWSATAQGDSPLHF
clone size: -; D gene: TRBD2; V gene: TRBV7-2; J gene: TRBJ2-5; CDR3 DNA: TGTGCCAGCAGCTTAGGACTAGCGGTGGACCAAGAGACCCAGTACTTC; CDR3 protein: CASSLGLAVDQETQYF